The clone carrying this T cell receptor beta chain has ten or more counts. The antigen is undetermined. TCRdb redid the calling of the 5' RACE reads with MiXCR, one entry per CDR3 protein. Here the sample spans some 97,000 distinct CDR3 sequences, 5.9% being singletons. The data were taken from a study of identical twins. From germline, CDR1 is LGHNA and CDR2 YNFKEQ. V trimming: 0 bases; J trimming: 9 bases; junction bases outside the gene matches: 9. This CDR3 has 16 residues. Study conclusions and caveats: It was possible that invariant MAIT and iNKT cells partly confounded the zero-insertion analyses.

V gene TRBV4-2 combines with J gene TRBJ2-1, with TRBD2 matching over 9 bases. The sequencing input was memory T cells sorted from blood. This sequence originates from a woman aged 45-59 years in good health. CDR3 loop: CASSQDLGGRVAEQFF. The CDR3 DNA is TGTGCCAGCAGCCAAGATCTGGGCGGGAGGGTTGCTGAGCAGTTCTTC.